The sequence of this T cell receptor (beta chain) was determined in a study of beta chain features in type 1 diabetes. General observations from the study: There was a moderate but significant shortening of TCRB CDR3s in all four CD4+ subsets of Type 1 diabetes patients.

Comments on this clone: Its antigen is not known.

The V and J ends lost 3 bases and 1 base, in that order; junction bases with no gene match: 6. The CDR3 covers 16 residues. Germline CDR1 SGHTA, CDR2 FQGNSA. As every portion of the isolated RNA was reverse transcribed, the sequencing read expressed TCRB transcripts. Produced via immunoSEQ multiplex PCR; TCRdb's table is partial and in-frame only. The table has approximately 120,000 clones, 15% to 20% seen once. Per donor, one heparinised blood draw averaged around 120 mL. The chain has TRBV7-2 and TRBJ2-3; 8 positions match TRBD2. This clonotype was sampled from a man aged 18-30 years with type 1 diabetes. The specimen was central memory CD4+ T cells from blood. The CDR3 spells CASSLGVSGGTDTQYF. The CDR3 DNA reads TGTGCCAGCAGCTTGGGGGTTAGCGGGGGCACAGATACGCAGTATTTT.